This T cell receptor beta chain appears in the sequencing data of a study of T cell changes during pregnancy in multiple sclerosis. Profiled with immunoSEQ multiplex PCR; TCRdb holds only in-frame clones, not every one. The sample carries around 65,000 clones, about 90% recorded once. The receptor's source is a female donor in good health, enrolled as a control in a pregnancy study. The sample was peripheral blood, taken in the third trimester of pregnancy.

CDR3 nucleotides: TGTGCCAGCAGCCGGGGACAGGGGGGAAATCAGCCCCAGCATTTT. Its translation is CASSRGQGGNQPQHF. The chain uses TRBV9 and TRBJ1-5, with 11 bases identical to TRBD1. V gave up 4 bases and J gave up 4 bases; unmatched junction bases: 4. Germline loops: CDR1 SGDLS, CDR2 YYNGEE. This CDR3 has 15 amino acids.